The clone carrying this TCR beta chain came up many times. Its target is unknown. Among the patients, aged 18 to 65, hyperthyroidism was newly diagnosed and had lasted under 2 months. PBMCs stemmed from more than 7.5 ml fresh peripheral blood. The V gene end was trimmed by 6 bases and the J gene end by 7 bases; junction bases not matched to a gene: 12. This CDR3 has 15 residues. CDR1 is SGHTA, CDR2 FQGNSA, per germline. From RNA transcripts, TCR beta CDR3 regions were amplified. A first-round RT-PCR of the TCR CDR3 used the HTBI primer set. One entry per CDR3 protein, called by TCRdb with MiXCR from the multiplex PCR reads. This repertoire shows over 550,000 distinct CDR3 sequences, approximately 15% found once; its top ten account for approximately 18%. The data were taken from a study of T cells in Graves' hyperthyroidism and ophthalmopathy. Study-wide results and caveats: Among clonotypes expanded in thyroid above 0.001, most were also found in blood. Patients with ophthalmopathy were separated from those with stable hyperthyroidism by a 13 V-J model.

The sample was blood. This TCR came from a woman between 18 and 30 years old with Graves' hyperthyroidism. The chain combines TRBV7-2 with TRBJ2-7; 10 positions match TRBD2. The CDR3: CASSPTSGRGREQYF. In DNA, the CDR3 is TGTGCCAGCAGTCCGACTAGCGGGCGCGGGAGGGAGCAGTACTTC.